These 10 T cell receptor beta chains originate from one sample sequenced in a study of cytomegalovirus exposure and HLA in healthy donors. Primers included in the PCR were 60 Vbeta and 13 Jbeta primers. Data came from immunoSEQ multiplex PCR; TCRdb stores just in-frame clones and leaves some out. The sample holds 120,000 to 150,000 clones, approximately 70% seen once. Specimen: PBMCs. These receptors were collected from a woman under 30 in good health and CMV-seronegative.

The chain links TRBV7-2 to TRBJ1-2; no clear D gene. V lost 5 bases and J lost 4, with 14 bases in between. Germline loops: CDR1 SGHTA, CDR2 FQGNSA. The CDR3 is 14 amino acids. This CDR3 reads CASSGSGNFYGYTF. The CDR3 DNA follows: TGTGCCAGCAGCGGGTCGGGAAATTTCTATGGCTACACCTTC.

The rearrangement joins TRBV7-2 to TRBJ1-4; no reliable D call. The CDR3 covers 14 residues. Trimming removed 1 base from V and 8 bases from J, with 11 bases in between. Germline V gives CDR1 SGHTA, CDR2 FQGNSA. CDR3 sequence: CASSLGRDREKLFF. In DNA, the CDR3 is TGTGCCAGCAGCTTAGGGAGGGATCGGGAAAAACTGTTTTTT.

This clone was seen more than once but under ten times. This sequence joins TRBV15 and TRBJ1-1; 8 bases align to TRBD1. Unmatched junction bases numbered 6, after V lost 6 bases and J lost 3 bases. Germline values: CDR1 LNHNV, CDR2 YYDKDF (reference sequence). The CDR3 consists of 14 residues. The CDR3 nucleotides are TGTGCCACCAGTCTGACAGGGGAATACACTGAAGCTTTCTTT. Protein product: CATSLTGEYTEAFF.

The rearrangement joins TRBV6-6 to TRBJ1-1; 9 positions match TRBD1. There are 16 residues in the CDR3. The V segment lost 6 bases and the J segment 4 bases; nucleotides outside the gene matches: 12. Germline assignment: CDR1 MNHNY and CDR2 SVGAGI (reference sequence). CDR3 in amino acids: CASSSPDRGSGTEAFF. Written as DNA, the CDR3 is TGTGCCAGCAGCTCCCCGGACAGGGGATCGGGCACTGAAGCTTTCTTT.

The J gene is TRBJ2-7, the V gene TRBV7-2; D call uncertain. The V and J ends lost 5 bases and 2 bases respectively, with 7 bases between them. Germline CDR1 SGHTA, CDR2 FQGNSA. CDR3 length: 12 amino acids. CDR3 coding DNA: TGTGCCAGCAGCATTGGCCCCTACGAGCAGTACTTC. It yields the protein CASSIGPYEQYF.

This clone was observed a few times. The gene calls are TRBV18 and TRBJ2-1; D gene unclear. The V end was cut by 1 base, the J end by 4 bases, with 8 bases between. This CDR3 is 14 amino acids long. Germline lookup yields CDR1 KGHSH and CDR2 LQKENI. The CDR3 nucleotides are TGTGCCAGCTCACCACGCCTAAATTACAATGAGCAGTTCTTC. Encoded protein: CASSPRLNYNEQFF.

As DNA, the CDR3 is TGTGCCAGCAGTCCCCTTATTTCCGGGGGTGAAGAGACCCAGTACTTC. It yields the protein CASSPLISGGEETQYF. The rearrangement joins TRBV28 to TRBJ2-5; D might be TRBD2 (6 bases). Germline-derived CDR1 and CDR2 are MDHEN and SYDVKM. The CDR3 is made up of 16 amino acids. V lost 5 bases to trimming and J lost 3 bases, with 19 bases between them.

This clone came up a few times. The CDR3 protein is CASSLAGERTDTQYF. Here the CDR3 DNA reads TGTGCCAGCAGCTTAGCGGGAGAACGCACAGATACGCAGTATTTT. The genes are TRBV7-9 and TRBJ2-3; maybe TRBD2 (5 bases). V was shortened by 0 bases and J by 1 base, with 8 bases between the two germline ends. The CDR3 has 15 amino acids. In germline, CDR1 is SEHNR, CDR2 FQNEAQ (reference sequence). Complete variable domain (other parts from reference TRBV7-9 and TRBJ2-3): DTGVSQNPRHKITKRGQNVTFRCDPISEHNRLYWYRQTLGQGPEFLTYFQNEAQLEKSRLLSDRFSAERPKGSFSTLEIQRTEQGDSAMYLCASSLAGERTDTQYFGPGTRLTVL.

This clone occurred a few times. This rearrangement joins TRBV14 to TRBJ2-2, with D hard to call. CDR3 size: 16 residues. Trimming took 2 bases from V and 0 from J, leaving 10 bases between them. CDR1 is SGHDN and CDR2 is FVKESK in the germline V gene. This CDR3 reads CASSQSTYSNTGELFF. The CDR3 DNA sequence: TGTGCCAGCAGCCAATCGACTTACTCGAACACCGGGGAGCTGTTTTTT. The variable domain in full, completed from reference TRBV14 and TRBJ2-2, reads EAGVTQFPSHSVIEKGQTVTLRCDPISGHDNLYWYRRVMGKEIKFLLHFVKESKQDESGMPNNRFLAERTGGTYSTLKVQPAELEDSGVYFCASSQSTYSNTGELFFGEGSRLTVL.

CDR3 sequence (DNA): TGCGCCAGCAGCTTGGGCCCCGGGACACTCGGACGGATGAACACTGAAGCTTTCTTT. Encoded protein: CASSLGPGTLGRMNTEAFF. The chain uses TRBV5-1 and TRBJ1-1; perhaps TRBD1 as D (6 bases). V lost 0 bases and J 0 bases, leaving 21 bases between the germline ends. Germline V gene lookup returns CDR1 SGHRS and CDR2 YFSETQ. This CDR3 comprises 19 residues.